This TCR beta chain was captured in a study of cytomegalovirus exposure and HLA in healthy donors (dated by TCRdb to about 2017). Looking at the study overall: An earlier analysis of roughly 500 of the donors reported approximately 290 Gb of sequence data and about 100 million unique TCR beta sequences from some 180 million T cells. An early release covering roughly 600 HLA-typed donors comprised about 300 gigabases of sequencing data and roughly 85 million unique TCR sequences. The genetic ancestry cluster associated with self-reported Caucasian donors included about four fifths of the roughly 360 genotyped donors. The study aimed to test whether signatures of past pathogen exposure could be identified by cataloging public T cell receptors. Using immunosequencing, the study profiled T cell repertoires from fewer than 850 subjects and related those repertoires to cytomegalovirus serostatus. Besides the first cohort of hundreds of subjects, a separate validation cohort made up of 120 different subjects was used. To predict cytomegalovirus infection status, the study combined high-throughput TCR immunosequencing, statistical association of individual TCRs with disease status, and machine learning. In a later analysis, previously published TCR beta repertoires from more than 500 donors were re-analyzed and high-resolution HLA genotyping was added so that TCR occurrence patterns could be studied. In the later analysis, no new phenotypic data were used to find candidate immune exposures; instead, reliance was placed on TCR beta sequences and their occurrence across donors. To decide whether each TCR beta V gene segment behaved as functional or pseudogenic, an earlier analysis of nearly 600 of the donors relied on high-throughput TCR beta sequencing. Donor age, sex, ethnicity and CMV serostatus were compiled together with the repertoire data. A later genetic analysis used genome-wide SNP genotypes for about three fifths of the 666 donors, treating that subset as a discovery cohort. Every repertoire in the discovery cohort had been generated on one and the same sequencing platform. Class I and class II HLA loci were covered by the typing at four-digit resolution. The number of donors typed differed by locus, with roughly 629-640 for A, B, C, DRB1 and DQB1, around 500 for DQA1, 600 to 610 for DPA1, and 450 to 480 for DPB1. Roughly 5 DR-DQ haplotypes were treated as single units for association and clustering because of strong linkage in the cohort. Across around 400 genotyped donors of the cohort, an average of roughly 200,000 unique TCR beta nucleotide sequences per donor were sequenced, and about a sixth of those sequences were non-productive.

Trimming costs V 7 bases and J 7 bases, and their ends lie 26 bases apart. CDR1 and CDR2, per the germline V gene, are SQVTM and ANQGSEA. From its cysteine to its phenylalanine, the CDR3 spans 15 amino acids. Here the CDR3 DNA is all that survives: 45 bases in frame from base 1. On the study overall, not on this receptor specifically: Some IMGT-functional V segments, including TRBV6-2 and TRBV6-3, could not be told apart with the 87-base-pair reads, so those segments were excluded. A further reported finding was that TCR beta sequences accurately predicted the HLA-A and HLA-B alleles for most subjects in the first cohort. The only immune exposure information available for the cohort was CMV serostatus. Because HLA typing was missing for some donors at each locus, association tests included only the typed subset. Compared with equally common non-associated chains, HLA-associated TCR beta chains in a later analysis were more clonally expanded and had lower generation probabilities. Three of the identified cytomegalovirus-associated TCR beta chains were confirmed in vitro to be specific for cytomegalovirus antigens. Roughly uniform sequencing depth across donors was assumed in presence/absence analyses, although this assumption may not hold. Several of the top co-occurrence clusters appeared to be linked to parvovirus B19, influenza, CMV and Epstein-Barr virus, according to a later analysis. A cluster of highly shared sequence variants was judged likely to be a technical artifact of the sequencing pipeline. Correlated functional status among segregating V segments might reflect linkage disequilibrium, but an unknown experimental factor could not be ruled out. A later analysis associated about 17,000 TCR beta sequences with specific HLA alleles at a false discovery rate of 0.05. A total of fewer than 200 TCR beta chains were listed by the study as associated with cytomegalovirus. In a later genetic analysis, a missense DCLRE1C variant was associated with V-gene and J-gene trimming of TCR beta chains, and the association was replicated in an independent cohort. Strong co-occurrence of HLA alleles, especially DR and DQ, made assigning TCR associations to individual alleles difficult. Because counts were too low, some 16 rarely observed V segments, including chromosome 9 orphons, were excluded from the earlier analysis of a few hundred of the donors. In this cohort, only TCR beta chains were sequenced, and detectable features were limited by the absence of alpha or paired-chain data. In an earlier analysis of some 550 of the donors, most TCR beta V segments were observed in productive rearrangements about 87% or about 30% of the time, broadly matching IMGT annotations. According to a later analysis, most CMV-associated TCR beta chains appeared to be HLA-restricted, and the HLA associations seemed to be driven largely by CMV exposure. Compared with the approximately 710-donor mean, donors in an Asian-associated ancestry cluster had fewer N-insertions in productive TCRs, according to a later genetic analysis. The classifier was reported to diagnose cytomegalovirus status with high specificity and sensitivity in both the original and validation cohorts. The authors suggested that the approach could potentially be extended to other disease states and immunological phenotypes. Most TCR sequences were seen in very few donors, while some public TCRs were found in many individuals. In a later analysis, TCR association rates were found to vary across HLA loci, with the most associated TCRs seen for DRB1 alleles and the fewest for HLA-C alleles.

The library was produced with the immunoSEQ multiplex PCR assay. The multiplex PCR relied on a mix of 60 forward primers for TCR Vbeta segments and 13 reverse primers for TCR Jbeta segments. The CDR3 region of rearranged TCR beta genes was amplified from genomic DNA with a multiplex PCR assay. The amplified TCR beta libraries were sequenced on the Illumina HiSeq System as 87-base-pair reads. Turning to the authors' computational methods: A later analysis tallied around 82 million unique TCR beta chains across the 666 repertoires, and around 10 million of those chains were shared by two or more donors. A nearest-neighbor algorithm error-corrected the raw reads and collapsed the reads into unique sequences, merging closely related sequences to remove PCR and sequencing errors. Alignment of CDR3 sequences to IMGT reference sequences was used to assign V, D and J gene segments. For a sequence to be retained, a match of at least six nucleotides was required to both a V gene segment and a J gene segment. A rearrangement was called productive if the CDR3 had no stop codons and remained in frame with V and J, and every other rearrangement was called non-productive. CDR3 was defined by IMGT convention, running from the second conserved V-encoded cysteine to the conserved J-encoded phenylalanine. Sequences without an unambiguous match to a single V gene segment were excluded from the earlier analysis of about 600 of the donors. In an earlier analysis of 500 to 750 of the donors, V segments were called functional above 56.7% productive rearrangements and were called segregating when the between-donor standard deviation exceeded 5%. To diagnose cytomegalovirus status from the catalog of TCR beta chain sequences, a statistical classification framework was built. A later analysis assigned V and J genes by comparing TCR nucleotide sequences with IMGT/GENE-DB human TR gene sequences. Using the TCRdist pipeline, a later analysis assigned CDR3 sequences along with most-parsimonious VDJ recombination scenarios. In a later analysis, each TCR beta chain was defined by its CDR3 amino acid sequence together with its V-gene family, and reads without a unique V-gene family were excluded. In a later analysis, fewer than 600 highly shared, low-generation-probability nucleotide sequences were removed to address suspected cross-contamination and a sequencing artifact. In a later analysis, a clonal expansion index was calculated for each public chain from normalized within-repertoire ranks of inferred template counts. Generation probabilities in a later analysis came from a VDJ recombination model fitted to out-of-frame rearrangements, and those results were checked against IGoR. In a later analysis, TCR-TCR, TCR-HLA and TCR-CMV co-occurrence was scored with hypergeometric tests, and a repertoire-size bias correction was applied to TCR pairs. False discovery rates were estimated in a later analysis by permuting HLA or CMV assignments 20 times. In a later analysis, co-occurring TCRs were grouped with DBSCAN, and TCRdist sequence similarity was added when clustering was performed within HLA-allele-positive subsets. Co-occurrence clustering excluded repertoires with fewer than 30,000 or more than 120,000 public chains, plus five with anomalous nucleotide sharing. TCRdb holds this immuneACCESS table with in-frame rearrangements only. Some clones are missing; in checked studies, unresolved V genes explain under half, and the rest has no known cause. The DNA gave D and trimming, while V, J and clone size come from that table. This sample is represented by about 130,000 clones; roughly 68% of them were singletons. Nearly 6% of the sample goes to the ten largest clones.

This clone appeared once. Which antigen it targets is not known. No qualities accompany the bases; no much larger clone lies one base away. The cohort consisted of 670 or so healthy bone marrow donors. At the time of sampling, every cohort member was nominally healthy, though immune exposures that went unrecorded were likely present. The donor was CMV seropositive and was included in the group of 250 to 300 seropositive cohort members. A peripheral blood sample was provided by each donor, and peripheral blood mononuclear cells were used for TCR beta sequencing. Genomic DNA extraction from the blood cell samples was performed with the Qiagen DNeasy Blood Extraction Kit.

The source is a woman in her forties or fifties in good health and CMV-seropositive. The sample comprised PBMCs. This chain is built from TRBV29-1 and TRBJ2-7, and TRBD1 may be the D gene, going by 6 matching bases. CDR3 protein: CSARTGTFQFGEQYF. In nucleotide form, the sequence is TGCAGCGCCAGAACCGGGACATTCCAGTTCGGTGAGCAGTACTTC.